A selection of T cell receptor beta chains follows, all from one sample in a study of T cell responses to AZD1222 COVID-19 vaccine. The repertoire was sequenced with immunoSEQ multiplex PCR; TCRdb's copy has only in-frame clones and lacks some. The sample carries approximately 90,000 clones, around 85% recorded once. Sequenced here: peripheral blood, sampled on day 0 of AZD1222 vaccination. These receptors came from an adult in good health. CDR3s include the opening cysteine and the closing phenylalanine or tryptophan. A D gene is named only where the DNA matches it firmly. The size entry is marked missing in some rows and otherwise reads once, few, many or a size class.

V	J	length	D	size	DNA	CDR3
TRBV2	TRBJ1-1	11	-	-	TGTGCCAGCAGTGGGGTAACTGAAGCTTTCTTT	CASSGVTEAFF
TRBV6-5	TRBJ2-2	16	TRBD2	-	TGTGCCAGCAGTTTCCTTTTTAGCGGGAGGGTGGGGGAGCTGTTTTTT	CASSFLFSGRVGELFF
TRBV11-2	TRBJ1-4	13	-	-	TGTGCCAGCAGCCCCGGGCGTTCTGAAAAACTGTTTTTT	CASSPGRSEKLFF
TRBV6-6	TRBJ1-6	13	-	-	TGTGCCAGCAGTTACCAGGGTAATTCACCCCTCCACTTT	CASSYQGNSPLHF
TRBV6-2/TRBV6-3	TRBJ2-7	14	-	-	TGTGCCAGCAGTTTCTTGATCCGTCGCTACGAGCAGTACTTC	CASSFLIRRYEQYF
TRBV29-1	TRBJ1-1	11	-	-	TGCAGCGTTGACATGAACACTGAAGCTTTCTTT	CSVDMNTEAFF
TRBV14	TRBJ1-2	15	TRBD1	-	TGTGCCAGCAGCCTCCGGACAGGGGGAAACTATGGCTACACCTTC	CASSLRTGGNYGYTF
TRBV19	TRBJ1-5	14	-	-	TGTGCCAGTAGCCCCGGGCCTTTCAATCAGCCCCAGCATTTT	CASSPGPFNQPQHF
TRBV13	TRBJ1-1	17	-	-	TGTGCCAGCAGCATCAAAGCCTACAGGGAACCAAACACTGAAGCTTTCTTT	CASSIKAYREPNTEAFF
TRBV20-1	TRBJ2-1	16	-	once	TGCAGTGCTAGTCGCTGGACTTCGTCCCACTGGGATGAGCAGTTCTTC	CSASRWTSSHWDEQFF
TRBV11-2	TRBJ1-4	13	TRBD1	-	TGTGCCAGCAGCTTGGGTCAGGGACAGGGAGAGTTTTTT	CASSLGQGQGEFF
TRBV6-6	TRBJ2-7	14	TRBD1	few	TGTGCCAGCACCGGACCACAGGGGGATTACGAGCAGTACTTC	CASTGPQGDYEQYF
TRBV19	TRBJ2-4	12	-	-	TGTGCCAGTACGTTGGGGGATAACATTCAGTACTTC	CASTLGDNIQYF
TRBV28	TRBJ1-2	12	-	-	TGTGCCAGCAGTTTAACGAGAGATGGCTACACCTTC	CASSLTRDGYTF
TRBV18	TRBJ1-2	11	TRBD1	-	TGTGCCAGCACAACAGGGGGTGGCTACACCTTC	CASTTGGGYTF
TRBV11-3	TRBJ2-1	15	-	-	TGTGCCAGCAGCTTAACAGACGGGTCATACAATGAGCAGTTCTTC	CASSLTDGSYNEQFF
TRBV28	TRBJ2-6	15	-	-	TGTGCCAGTCAGGGGAGAAGCTCTGGGGCCAACGTCCTGACTTTC	CASQGRSSGANVLTF
TRBV28	TRBJ2-1	15	-	-	TGTGCCAGCAGTTACCCCAGGGGGGCGGGCAATGAGCAGTTCTTC	CASSYPRGAGNEQFF
TRBV6-5	TRBJ1-5	14	-	-	TGTGCCAGCTCGCGGGGGTTTGGCAATCAGCCCCAGCATTTT	CASSRGFGNQPQHF
TRBV28	TRBJ2-3	16	TRBD2	few	TGTGCCAGCAGTCCCCCAGCGGGGGGTGGCACAGATACGCAGTATTTT	CASSPPAGGGTDTQYF
TRBV7-2	TRBJ2-2	15	-	-	TGTGCCAGCAGCTTAGGCGGCGGGGACACCGGGGAGCTGTTTTTT	CASSLGGGDTGELFF
TRBV6-5	TRBJ2-4	14	TRBD2	once	TGTGCCAGCAGTTACTCGCTAGCGGGAGGTATTCAGTACTTC	CASSYSLAGGIQYF
TRBV5-1	TRBJ1-4	14	-	-	TGCGCCAGCAGCTTGGGCAGGAGCAATGAAAAACTGTTTTTT	CASSLGRSNEKLFF
TRBV5-1	TRBJ1-1	14	-	-	TGCGCCAGCAGCGCGGAGATGATGAACACTGAAGCTTTCTTT	CASSAEMMNTEAFF
TRBV5-5	TRBJ1-6	14	-	-	TGTGCCAGCAGCTCACCAGGGATAGGGTCACCCCTCCACTTT	CASSSPGIGSPLHF
TRBV6-2/TRBV6-3	TRBJ2-7	15	TRBD2	-	TGTGCCAGCAGCCCCACTAGCGGGGTTACCTACGAGCAGTACTTC	CASSPTSGVTYEQYF
TRBV4-2	TRBJ1-1	18	TRBD1	-	TGTGCCAGCAGCCAAGGGATACAGGGGGCAGGCTTTGGAACTGAAGCTTTCTTT	CASSQGIQGAGFGTEAFF
TRBV5-1	TRBJ2-7	15	TRBD2	-	TGCGCCAGCAGCTCCGGGACTAGCGGCGCCTACGAGCAGTACTTC	CASSSGTSGAYEQYF
TRBV30	TRBJ1-6	16	TRBD1	-	TGTGCCTGGAGTCCTTCAGGGACAGGGAATAATTCACCCCTCCACTTT	CAWSPSGTGNNSPLHF
TRBV5-1	TRBJ1-3	15	TRBD1	-	TGCGCCAGCAGCGGGGGGGACAGCTCTGGAAACACCATATATTTT	CASSGGDSSGNTIYF
TRBV6-5	TRBJ2-5	14	TRBD1	-	TGTGCCAGCTGGAGACAGGGGGCTTCGGAGACCCAGTACTTC	CASWRQGASETQYF
TRBV11-3	TRBJ1-2	13	TRBD1	-	TGTGCCAGCAGCTCTGGCAGGGGGGATGGCTACACCTTC	CASSSGRGDGYTF
TRBV6-5	TRBJ2-3	15	-	once	TGTGCCAGCAGTTACCGAAGGAGGTCCTGGGATACGCAGTATTTT	CASSYRRRSWDTQYF
TRBV2	TRBJ2-7	17	TRBD2	-	TGTGCCAGCAGTGAAGCACTAGCGGGGGGGAATTCCTACGAGCAGTACTTC	CASSEALAGGNSYEQYF
TRBV2	TRBJ2-7	13	-	-	TGTGCCAGCAGTGTTGCGTTCCCGTACGAGCAGTACTTC	CASSVAFPYEQYF
TRBV5-5	TRBJ1-5	14	-	-	TGTGCCAGCAGCTTGACAGGTAGCAATCAGCCCCAGCATTTT	CASSLTGSNQPQHF
TRBV6-6	TRBJ1-5	14	-	-	TGTGCCAGCAGTTACTCGGGGGGCAATCAGCCCCAGCATTTT	CASSYSGGNQPQHF
TRBV9	TRBJ1-5	15	-	-	TGTGCCAGCAGCGTAACTGGGGCGAGCAATCAGCCCCAGCATTTT	CASSVTGASNQPQHF
TRBV6-5	TRBJ1-1	14	-	-	TGTGCCAGCAGTTACTCAGGGGCGAACACTGAAGCTTTCTTT	CASSYSGANTEAFF